This T cell receptor beta chain is from a study of vaccination and CD4 T cells after COVID-19. Study information: Six men and four women formed the convalescents, two being Hispanic. Spike peptides, overlapping and drawn from SARS-CoV-2, HCoV-NL63, HCoV-OC43 and HCoV-229E, were used to stimulate cells.

Treatment defined: roughly 10-day PBMC culture with coronavirus spike peptide pools or control peptides (ViraFEST assay). TCR sequencing followed the expansion of antigen-specific T cells with peptide pools in ViraFEST. Days 3 and 7 saw half the medium swapped for fresh IL-2 medium. Regarding this clonotype: Its antigen is not identified.

The Oncomine TCR Beta short-read assay generated sequence data from the DNA of cultured CD4+ T cells. One entry per CDR3 protein results from TCRdb running MiXCR on the PCR reads. The data show 10,000 to 15,000 distinct CDR3 sequences, 76% seen once. In germline, CDR1 is SNHLY, CDR2 FYNNEI. The CDR3 runs to 14 residues. V lost 7 bases to trimming and J lost 0 bases; unmatched junction nucleotides: 5. The chain combines TRBV2 with TRBJ1-1; 7 bases fit TRBD1. The clonotype comes from a human donor who had recovered from COVID-19. The sample taken for sequencing was CD4+ T cells from blood, cultured in vitro. The CDR3 protein is CASIYRGMNTEAFF. The DNA for the CDR3 is TGTGCCAGCATTTACAGGGGTATGAACACTGAAGCTTTCTTT. Drawing the rest from reference TRBV2 and TRBJ1-1, the complete variable domain is EPEVTQTPSHQVTQMGQEVILRCVPISNHLYFYWYRQILGQKVEFLVSFYNNEISEKSEIFDDQFSVERPDGSNFTLKIRSTKLEDSAMYFCASIYRGMNTEAFFGQGTRLTVV.